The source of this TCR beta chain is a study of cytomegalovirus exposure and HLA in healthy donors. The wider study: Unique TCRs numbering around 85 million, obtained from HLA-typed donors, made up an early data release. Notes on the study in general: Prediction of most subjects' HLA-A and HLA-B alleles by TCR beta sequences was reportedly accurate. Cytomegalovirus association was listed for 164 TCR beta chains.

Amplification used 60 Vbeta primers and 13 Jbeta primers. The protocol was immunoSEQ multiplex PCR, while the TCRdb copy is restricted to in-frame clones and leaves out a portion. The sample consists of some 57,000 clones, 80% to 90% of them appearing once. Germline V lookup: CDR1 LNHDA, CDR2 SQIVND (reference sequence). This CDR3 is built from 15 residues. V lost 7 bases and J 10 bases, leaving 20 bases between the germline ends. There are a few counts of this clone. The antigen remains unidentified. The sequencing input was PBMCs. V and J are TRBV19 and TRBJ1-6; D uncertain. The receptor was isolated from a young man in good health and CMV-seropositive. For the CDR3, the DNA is TGTGCCAGTACCCAAGGGCCGACGGCGGGGTCACCCCTCCACTTT. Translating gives CASTQGPTAGSPLHF.